Presented here are 20 T cell receptor beta chains from one specimen sequenced in a study of CD8 T cells in Susac syndrome. An amount of RNA that ranged from roughly 0.5 to 1 ug was reverse transcribed with random hexamers. One entry per CDR3 protein, called by TCRdb with MiXCR from the immunoSEQ multiplex PCR reads. In the table there are about 160,000 distinct CDR3 sequences, approximately 95% of which are singletons. Material for sequencing was CD4+ T cells from PBMCs. The receptors were sampled from a human donor with multiple sclerosis.

This chain links TRBV5-1 with TRBJ2-2; 12 bases line up with TRBD2. This CDR3 spans 17 amino acids. CDR1 is SGHRS, CDR2 YFSETQ, per germline. V shed 2 bases and J 0 bases; nucleotides not matched to a gene: 2. This CDR3 reads CASSFLAGGPNTGELFF. The CDR3 DNA reads as TGCGCCAGCAGCTTTCTAGCGGGAGGGCCGAACACCGGGGAGCTGTTTTTT.

The V call is TRBV7-2, the J call TRBJ1-2; TRBD1 matches 7 bases. Looked up from germline, CDR1 is SGHTA and CDR2 is FQGNSA. J lost 4 bases, V lost 5 bases, and 22 bases had no gene match. There are 19 residues in the CDR3. In DNA form, the CDR3 reads TGTGCCAGCAGCCCCCATATGATCCCGGACAGGCTTTATAGCTATGGCTACACCTTC. It yields the protein CASSPHMIPDRLYSYGYTF.

V gene TRBV7-2 combines with J gene TRBJ1-2; D is ambiguous. The CDR3 spans 15 residues. Trimming removed 1 base at V and 8 bases at J, with 17 bases between. Germline V lookup: CDR1 SGHTA, CDR2 FQGNSA. The chain's CDR3 is CASSLGGGHRGGYTF. Written as DNA, the CDR3 is TGTGCCAGCAGCTTAGGAGGAGGGCATAGAGGCGGCTACACCTTC.

The chain has TRBV27 and TRBJ2-7, with D possibly being TRBD1 (6 bases). V was clipped by 4 bases and J by 3 bases, with 10 bases between them. The CDR3 extends over 13 amino acids. CDR1 and CDR2 (germline): MNHEY, SMNVEV (reference sequence). The CDR3 region is CASSYRDVYEQYF. The DNA for the CDR3 is TGTGCCAGCAGTTACAGGGACGTCTACGAGCAGTACTTC.

This clonotype was seen only once. The chain has TRBV5-8 and TRBJ2-1; perhaps TRBD1 as D (5 bases). There are 14 residues in the CDR3. Looked up from germline, CDR1 is SGHTS and CDR2 is YDEGEE. Deletions cut 3 bases from V and 9 bases from J, with 16 bases between. The CDR3 DNA sequence: TGTGCCAGCAGCTGGGGCTCTTGGTCCGGTGAGCAGTTCTTC. Protein sequence: CASSWGSWSGEQFF.

The chain uses TRBV20-1 and TRBJ1-1, with TRBD1 matching 11 bases. The CDR3 contains 14 residues. Germline CDR1 DFQATT, CDR2 SNEGSKA (reference sequence). J lost 1 base, V lost 6 bases, and 4 bases had no gene match. CDR3 sequence reads: CSAGTGGSNTEAFF. CDR3 in DNA: TGCAGTGCAGGGACAGGGGGATCGAACACTGAAGCTTTCTTT.

The chain carries TRBV24-1 and TRBJ2-1, with 7 bases matching TRBD2. This CDR3 is built from 16 residues. With 2 bases clipped from V and 1 base from J, the junction kept 4 bases outside the gene matches. CDR1 and CDR2 (germline): KGHDR, SFDVKD. CDR3 nucleotide sequence: TGTGCCACCAGTGATTCGACTAGCAGGTCCTACAATGAGCAGTTCTTC. It codes for CATSDSTSRSYNEQFF.

The chain joins TRBV20-1 to TRBJ2-2, with a weak D call TRBD2 (6 bases). The CDR3 totals 15 residues. V lost 0 bases, J lost 4 bases, and 12 bases lay in between. The germline V gene encodes CDR1 DFQATT and CDR2 SNEGSKA (reference sequence). CDR3 nucleotide sequence: TGCAGTGCTAGAGATGGACGGGAGACCACCGGGGAGCTGTTTTTT. It translates to CSARDGRETTGELFF.

The gene calls are TRBV12-3 or TRBV12-4 and TRBJ1-5; D gene uncertain. There are 15 residues in the CDR3. Trimming left V 3 bases short and J 5 bases short, with 14 bases between. The CDR3 is CASSFRSTPDQPQHF. In DNA form, the CDR3 reads TGTGCCAGCAGTTTTAGGAGCACCCCAGATCAGCCCCAGCATTTT.

The chain recombines TRBV7-2 with TRBJ2-3; 13 nucleotides agree with TRBD2. Trimming cost V 5 bases and J 2 bases; bases outside gene matches: 10. From germline, CDR1 is SGHTA and CDR2 FQGNSA. The CDR3 has 18 residues. The CDR3 protein is CASSRYAGTSGNTDTQYF. The CDR3 DNA sequence: TGTGCCAGCAGCCGATATGCTGGGACTAGCGGGAACACAGATACGCAGTATTTT.

The chain employs TRBV5-1 and TRBJ2-1; 7 bases agree with TRBD1. Germline-derived CDR1 and CDR2 are SGHRS and YFSETQ. Trimming at V came to 5 bases and at J to 12 bases, leaving 14 bases not matched to a gene. The CDR3 is 14 amino acids. The CDR3 region has the DNA TGCGCCAGCAGAGCGCGACAGGGCCAGGGGACGCAGTTCTTC. Translated: CASRARQGQGTQFF.

This chain connects TRBV6-5 to TRBJ2-3, with TRBD2 matching 12 bases. CDR1 is MNHEY, CDR2 SVGAGI, per germline. The CDR3 consists of 17 residues. V gave up 4 bases and J gave up 6 bases; unmatched junction bases: 11. CDR3 residues: CASSSLTSGRRGDTQYF. The DNA for the CDR3 is TGTGCCAGCAGTTCGTTGACTAGCGGGAGACGGGGGGATACGCAGTATTTT.

The J gene is TRBJ1-5, the V gene TRBV7-8, with D hard to call. This CDR3 is 18 amino acids long. V gave up 4 bases and J gave up 0 bases, with 19 bases separating them. Germline V gene sequence: CDR1 SGHVS, CDR2 FQNEAQ. The CDR3 spells CASSSLRIGFGSNQPQHF. DNA of the CDR3: TGTGCCAGCAGCTCCCTCAGGATTGGTTTCGGTAGCAATCAGCCCCAGCATTTT.

V and J are TRBV27 and TRBJ2-1, with 12 bases matching TRBD1. Germline V lookup: CDR1 MNHEY, CDR2 SMNVEV (reference sequence). The CDR3 is 15 residues long. V lost 5 bases to trimming and J lost 7 bases; unmatched junction nucleotides: 6. Here the CDR3 DNA reads TGTGCCAGCAGTCAGGGACAGGGGGCGCTGAATGAGCAGTTCTTC. Protein: CASSQGQGALNEQFF.

The rearrangement uses TRBV6-2 or TRBV6-3 and TRBJ2-7, with D perhaps assigned TRBD1 or TRBD2 (6 bases each). The germline CDR1 and CDR2 sequences are MNHEY and SVGEGT. This CDR3 has 12 residues. V was shortened by 10 bases and J by 4 bases, with 14 bases between the two germline ends. Here the CDR3 DNA reads TGTGCCACCCGGAGGGGGTTTTACGAGCAGTACTTC. This translates into CATRRGFYEQYF.

The chain employs TRBV7-9 and TRBJ2-1; TRBD1 aligns across 7 bases. The trim removed 1 base at V and 0 bases at J, leaving 6 bases unmatched. Germline assignment: CDR1 SEHNR and CDR2 FQNEAQ (reference sequence). This CDR3 is 17 amino acids long. DNA for the CDR3: TGTGCCAGCAGCTTAGAGTCACAGGGGTACTCCTACAATGAGCAGTTCTTC. Amino acid sequence: CASSLESQGYSYNEQFF.

The chain is built from TRBV20-1 and TRBJ2-7; 9 nucleotides agree with TRBD2. This CDR3 is 14 amino acids long. Germline values: CDR1 DFQATT, CDR2 SNEGSKA (reference sequence). V dropped 0 bases and J dropped 3; count of bases not matched to a gene: 3. This CDR3 is CSARDPSGDYEQYF. Written as DNA, the CDR3 is TGCAGTGCTAGAGACCCTAGCGGGGACTACGAGCAGTACTTC.

The genes are TRBV30 and TRBJ1-5; D possibly corresponds to TRBD1 (5 bases). The length of the CDR3 is 14 residues. The germline CDR1 and CDR2 sequences are GTSNPN and SVGIG (reference sequence). Trimming stripped 1 base from V and 6 bases from J, with 13 bases between. This chain's CDR3 is CAWSDRRGGQPQHF. CDR3 nucleotides: TGTGCCTGGAGTGACAGGCGGGGAGGTCAGCCCCAGCATTTT.

This clonotype was observed once. The rearrangement links TRBV4-2 to TRBJ2-7; D may be TRBD2 (9 bases). V was shortened by 1 base and J by 7 bases, with 17 bases between the two germline ends. This CDR3 contains 15 residues. Germline CDR1 LGHNA, CDR2 YNFKEQ. The CDR3 coding sequence is TGTGCCAGCAGCCAAGCTAGCGGGACAGGAGAAGAGCAGTACTTC. Translating it yields CASSQASGTGEEQYF.

In DNA form, the CDR3 reads TGTGCCAGCAGTTTACCCGGGACAGGGTATGGCTACACCTTC. As protein: CASSLPGTGYGYTF. V and J are TRBV28 and TRBJ1-2, with 9 bases fitting TRBD1. The CDR3 has 14 residues. The ends lost 2 bases at V and 5 bases at J; junction bases unmatched: 3. From germline, CDR1 is MDHEN and CDR2 SYDVKM.